The 5 T cell receptor beta chains below come from one sample, sequenced in a study of T-cell reconstitution after alpha-beta-depleted transplantation in children. Molecular barcoding with unique molecular identifiers was used for the TCRbeta library. TCRdb reprocessed the PCR reads with MiXCR, giving one entry per CDR3 protein. This sample has about 78,000 distinct CDR3 sequences, with about 14% found just once. Sequencing was performed on PBMCs, mostly from graft donor cells, taken 180 days after TCRalphabeta/CD19-depleted stem cell transplant. The receptor set was obtained from a male patient between 2 and 9 years old who had a stem cell transplant for acute lymphoblastic leukemia, so the T cells may come from the graft donor.

This clonotype occurred a few times. The chain recombines TRBV5-1 with TRBJ1-2, with a possible D match to TRBD1 (6 bases). Trimming shortened V by 2 bases and J by 4 bases, and 12 bases separated the two germline ends. The germline V gene has CDR1 SGHRS and CDR2 YFSETQ. The CDR3 sequence is 14 residues long. Here the CDR3 DNA reads TGCGCCAGCAGCTTCCAGGGGACGGTCTATGGCTACACCTTC. Translated: CASSFQGTVYGYTF.

This clonotype was observed at least ten times. The CDR3 reads CASRARTGDYLFEAFF. CDR3 in DNA: TGCGCCAGCAGAGCGAGGACAGGGGACTACCTCTTTGAAGCTTTCTTT. The chain recombines TRBV5-1 with TRBJ1-1, with 9 bases identical to TRBD1. CDR1 SGHRS and CDR2 YFSETQ come from the germline V gene. Germline trimming cut 5 bases from V and 7 bases from J; bases unmatched to any gene: 15. The CDR3 is 16 residues long.

This sequence joins TRBV20-1 and TRBJ1-5; D is ambiguous. The CDR3 is 14 amino acids. The V gene lost 0 bases and the J gene lost 3 bases, with 9 bases spanning the gap. The germline CDR1 and CDR2 sequences are DFQATT and SNEGSKA (reference sequence). The CDR3 region is CSAREGGNNQPQHF. In nucleotides, the CDR3 is TGCAGTGCTAGAGAAGGTGGGAACAATCAGCCCCAGCATTTT.

The chain links TRBV28 to TRBJ2-5; TRBD2 agrees at 8 bases. CDR3 size: 14 residues. The V gene's germline CDR1 is MDHEN and CDR2 SYDVKM. V dropped 6 bases and J dropped 5; count of bases not matched to a gene: 8. The CDR3 sequence: CASRRGGRSETQYF. The CDR3 DNA sequence: TGTGCCAGCAGACGGGGGGGCCGGTCGGAGACCCAGTACTTC.

This clonotype turned up a few times. The V gene is TRBV13, the J gene TRBJ2-5; D is perhaps TRBD2 (5 bases). Germline V gives CDR1 PRHDT, CDR2 FYEKMQ (reference sequence). CDR3 length: 15 amino acids. Trimming shortened V by 8 bases and J by 7 bases, and 23 bases separated the two germline ends. CDR3 in amino acids: CASARGSVHRATQYF. The CDR3 nucleotides read TGTGCCAGCGCTCGGGGTAGCGTCCATCGGGCGACCCAGTACTTC.